The 15 T cell receptor beta chains below all came from one sample that was sequenced in a study of T cells in Graves' hyperthyroidism and ophthalmopathy. Researchers amplified the TCR beta CDR3 regions from RNA transcripts. A first-round RT-PCR of the TCR CDR3 used the HTBI primer set. TCRdb re-called the multiplex PCR reads through MiXCR, storing one row per CDR3 protein. The sample yields 500,000 to 600,000 distinct CDR3 sequences, approximately 44% seen once. Specimen: peripheral blood or thyroid tissue (not recorded which). All receptors derive from an adult woman with Graves' disease, either hyperthyroidism or ophthalmopathy (not recorded which).

The rearrangement uses TRBV7-8 and TRBJ2-5; 12 bases agree with TRBD2. The J segment lost 0 bases and the V segment lost 5 bases, leaving 1 base of the junction unmatched. This CDR3 has 15 residues. In germline, CDR1 is SGHVS, CDR2 FQNEAQ. The CDR3 DNA reads as TGTGCCAGCAGCAGGACTAGCGGGAACCAAGAGACCCAGTACTTC. It encodes CASSRTSGNQETQYF. The variable domain in full, with the rest retrieved from reference TRBV7-8 and TRBJ2-5, is GAGVSQSPRYKVAKRGQDVALRCDPISGHVSLFWYQQALGQGPEFLTYFQNEAQLDKSGLPSDRFFAERPEGSVSTLKIQRTQQEDSAVYLCASSRTSGNQETQYFGPGTRLLVL.

At least ten counts were recorded for this clonotype. V gene TRBV19 combines with J gene TRBJ2-5; weak D call: TRBD1 (6 bases). The ends were cut back, 0 bases at V and 2 bases at J, with 7 bases in the middle. Per germline, CDR1 LNHDA and CDR2 SQIVND (reference sequence). The CDR3 has 14 amino acids. The CDR3 DNA reads TGTGCCAGTAGTATAGAGACAGGACAAGAGACCCAGTACTTC. Protein: CASSIETGQETQYF.

The rearrangement links TRBV10-3 to TRBJ1-1, with a possible D match to TRBD1 (6 bases). The CDR3 consists of 12 residues. CDR1 is ENHRY, CDR2 SYGVKD, per germline. V was pared by 2 bases and J by 7 bases, with 8 bases between. This chain's CDR3 is CAISEEGGEAFF. The DNA for the CDR3 is TGTGCCATCAGTGAGGAGGGGGGTGAAGCTTTCTTT.

This clonotype was seen repeatedly, ten times or more. The J gene is TRBJ2-5, the V gene TRBV5-4; 7 bases fit TRBD2. The V and J ends lost 4 bases and 1 base, in that order; junction bases with no gene match: 10. This CDR3 region has 16 residues. From germline, CDR1 is SGHNT and CDR2 YYREEE (reference sequence). CDR3 nucleotide sequence: TGTGCCAGCAGCCCAAAAAGCGGGAATCCCCAAGAGACCCAGTACTTC. Translation gives CASSPKSGNPQETQYF. The variable domain in full, completed from reference TRBV5-4 and TRBJ2-5, reads ETGVTQSPTHLIKTRGQQVTLRCSSQSGHNTVSWYQQALGQGPQFIFQYYREEENGRGNFPPRFSGLQFPNYSSELNVNALELDDSALYLCASSPKSGNPQETQYFGPGTRLLVL.

Many counts were recorded for this clonotype. Written as DNA, the CDR3 is TGTGCCAGCCGTCGGAACCTCGAGGAGACCCAGTACTTC. It codes for CASRRNLEETQYF. The chain links TRBV7-8 to TRBJ2-5; D unresolved. Trimming cost V 8 bases and J 5 bases, with 15 bases left between them. CDR1 is SGHVS, CDR2 FQNEAQ, per germline. The CDR3 spans 13 residues.

This clonotype was observed at least ten times. The gene calls are TRBV5-1 and TRBJ2-6; D is undetermined. V dropped 5 bases and J dropped 4 bases, with 10 bases sitting between them. The CDR3 contains 14 residues. Germline V gene lookup returns CDR1 SGHRS and CDR2 YFSETQ. As DNA, the CDR3 is TGCGCCAGCAGGGGCGGATCCGGGGCCAACGTCCTGACTTTC. It yields the protein CASRGGSGANVLTF.

This clonotype was counted only a few times. This rearrangement joins TRBV3-1 to TRBJ1-6; D is uncertain. V was cut by 0 bases and J by 10 bases, with 22 bases left in between. This CDR3 has 18 residues. Germline values: CDR1 LGHDT, CDR2 YNNKEL (reference sequence). The CDR3 DNA is TGTGCCAGCAGCCAAGATTATTGGCGGCAGGCTGAAGGGTCACCCCTCCACTTT. This codes for CASSQDYWRQAEGSPLHF.

Concerning this clonotype: Given a much more abundant clone one base away, this may be a read error. This rearrangement joins TRBV5-1 to TRBJ2-2; D ambiguous. CDR1 is SGHRS, CDR2 YFSETQ, per germline. The length of the CDR3 is 10 residues. The CDR3: CASRPGELFF. The CDR3 coding sequence is TGTGCCAGCAGACCCGGGGAGCTGTTTTTT.

The chain uses TRBV29-1 and TRBJ1-6; 9 bases line up with TRBD1. Unmatched junction bases numbered 2, after V lost 5 bases and J lost 0 bases. The CDR3 contains 15 residues. Germline assignment: CDR1 SQVTM and CDR2 ANQGSEA. DNA of the CDR3: TGCAGCGTTTCGACAGGGGGCTCCTATAATTCACCCCTCCACTTT. Translation gives CSVSTGGSYNSPLHF.

The J gene is TRBJ1-1, the V gene TRBV6-4; D unresolved. CDR1 is MRHNA, CDR2 SNTAGT, per germline. Trimming took 10 bases from V and 4 from J, leaving 16 bases between them. The CDR3 has 13 amino acids. CDR3 in DNA: TGTGCCACTCCTTCAGTGAGCGTCACTGAAGCTTTCTTT. It is translated as CATPSVSVTEAFF.

This clonotype was detected ten times or more. The V call is TRBV6-5, the J call TRBJ1-6; no definite D call. V lost 3 bases to trimming and J lost 10 bases, with 22 bases between them. The length of the CDR3 is 17 residues. Germline-derived CDR1 and CDR2 are MNHEY and SVGAGI. The CDR3 nucleotides are TGTGCCAGCAGTTATGATGTGCCAAGACGGGATGGGTCACCCCTCCACTTT. The encoded protein is CASSYDVPRRDGSPLHF.

The chain combines TRBV5-1 with TRBJ1-4, with TRBD1 as a possible D gene (6 bases). The V gene lost 2 bases and the J gene lost 5 bases, with 28 bases spanning the gap. There are 20 residues in the CDR3. From germline, CDR1 is SGHRS and CDR2 YFSETQ. The CDR3, as DNA: TGCGCCAGCAGCTTAAGACAGGCCATCACCTCCGACGAGAGAAATGAAAAACTGTTTTTT. Translating it yields CASSLRQAITSDERNEKLFF.

The V call is TRBV5-1, the J call TRBJ1-2; possible D gene TRBD1, 5 bases. The V end was cut by 3 bases, the J end by 3 bases, with 18 bases between. This CDR3 region has 16 residues. Germline-derived CDR1 and CDR2 are SGHRS and YFSETQ. The CDR3 DNA follows: TGCGCCAGCAGCTCCGCAGGGCCTCAAGAGCACTATGGCTACACCTTC. This gives the protein CASSSAGPQEHYGYTF.

Ten or more counts support this clonotype. The CDR3 spells CASSFRASNQPQHF. For the CDR3, the DNA is TGTGCCAGCAGTTTTCGGGCTAGCAATCAGCCCCAGCATTTT. The chain is built from TRBV27 and TRBJ1-5, with no clear D. The CDR3 has 14 residues. V was shortened by 3 bases and J by 0 bases, with 6 bases between the two germline ends. Germline CDR1 is MNHEY and CDR2 is SMNVEV (reference sequence).

Ten or more counts support this clonotype. The chain combines TRBV4-1 with TRBJ2-7, with 11 bases aligning to TRBD2. The J segment lost 2 bases and the V segment lost 1 base, leaving 1 base of the junction unmatched. CDR1 is MGHRA and CDR2 is YSYEKL in the germline V gene. This CDR3 has 15 amino acids. CDR3 residues: CASSQVLAGAYEQYF. In DNA, the CDR3 is TGCGCCAGCAGCCAAGTACTAGCGGGAGCCTACGAGCAGTACTTC.